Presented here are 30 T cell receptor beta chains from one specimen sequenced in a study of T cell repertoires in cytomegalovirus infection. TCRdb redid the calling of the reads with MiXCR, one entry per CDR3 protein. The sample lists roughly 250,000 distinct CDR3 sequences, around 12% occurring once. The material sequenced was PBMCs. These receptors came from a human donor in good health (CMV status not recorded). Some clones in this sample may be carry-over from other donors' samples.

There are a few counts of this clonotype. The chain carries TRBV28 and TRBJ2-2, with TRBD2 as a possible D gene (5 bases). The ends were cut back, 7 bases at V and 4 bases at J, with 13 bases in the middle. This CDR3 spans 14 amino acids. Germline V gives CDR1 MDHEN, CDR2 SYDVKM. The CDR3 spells CASIHPSFTGELFF. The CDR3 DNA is TGTGCCAGCATTCACCCTAGCTTCACCGGGGAGCTGTTTTTT.

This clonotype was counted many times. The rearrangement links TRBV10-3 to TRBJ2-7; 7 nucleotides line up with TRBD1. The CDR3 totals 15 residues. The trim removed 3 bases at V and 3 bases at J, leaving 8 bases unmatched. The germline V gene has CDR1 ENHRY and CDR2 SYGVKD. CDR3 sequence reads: CAISDFDRAGYEQYF. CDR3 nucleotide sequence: TGTGCCATCAGTGATTTCGACAGGGCCGGCTACGAGCAGTACTTC.

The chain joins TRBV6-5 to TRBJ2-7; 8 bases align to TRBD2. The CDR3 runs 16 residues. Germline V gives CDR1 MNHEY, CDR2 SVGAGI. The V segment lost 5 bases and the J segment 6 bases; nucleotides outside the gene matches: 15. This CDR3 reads CASSVAPGTSRAEQYF. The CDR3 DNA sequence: TGTGCCAGCAGTGTCGCCCCCGGGACTAGTCGAGCCGAGCAGTACTTC.

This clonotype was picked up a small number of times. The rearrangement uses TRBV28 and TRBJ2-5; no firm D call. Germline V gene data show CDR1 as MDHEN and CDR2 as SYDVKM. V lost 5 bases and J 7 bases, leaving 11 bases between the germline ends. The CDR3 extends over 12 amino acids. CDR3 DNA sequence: TGTGCCAGCAGTCCCTACCTGGGGACCCAGTACTTC. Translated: CASSPYLGTQYF.

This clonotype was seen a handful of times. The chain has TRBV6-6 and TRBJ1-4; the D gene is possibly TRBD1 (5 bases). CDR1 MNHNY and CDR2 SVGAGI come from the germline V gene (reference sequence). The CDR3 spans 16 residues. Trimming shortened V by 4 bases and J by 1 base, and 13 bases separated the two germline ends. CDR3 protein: CASSSSWDVTNEKLFF. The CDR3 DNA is TGTGCCAGCAGTTCCTCTTGGGACGTAACTAATGAAAAACTGTTTTTT.

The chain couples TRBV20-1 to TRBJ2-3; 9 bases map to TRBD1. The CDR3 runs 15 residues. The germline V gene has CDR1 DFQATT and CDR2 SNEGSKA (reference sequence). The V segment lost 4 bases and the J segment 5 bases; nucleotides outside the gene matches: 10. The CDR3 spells CSATPRDRAGDTQYF. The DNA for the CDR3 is TGCAGTGCTACACCGAGGGACAGGGCGGGAGATACGCAGTATTTT.

The CDR3 region has the DNA TGTGCCAGCAGTTACTCGGCTAGCGGGACTAGCACAGATACGCAGTATTTT. It codes for CASSYSASGTSTDTQYF. The V and J genes are TRBV6-6 and TRBJ2-3; 9 bases map to TRBD2. J was trimmed by 0 bases and V by 0 bases; bases with no gene match: 4. Germline-derived CDR1 and CDR2 are MNHNY and SVGAGI (reference sequence). The CDR3 totals 17 residues.

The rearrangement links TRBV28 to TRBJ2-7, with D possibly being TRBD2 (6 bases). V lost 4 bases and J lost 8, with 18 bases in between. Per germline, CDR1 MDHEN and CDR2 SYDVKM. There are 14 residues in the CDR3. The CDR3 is CASSSTSGLSQQYF. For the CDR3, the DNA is TGTGCCAGCAGTTCAACCTCGGGACTGAGCCAGCAGTACTTC.

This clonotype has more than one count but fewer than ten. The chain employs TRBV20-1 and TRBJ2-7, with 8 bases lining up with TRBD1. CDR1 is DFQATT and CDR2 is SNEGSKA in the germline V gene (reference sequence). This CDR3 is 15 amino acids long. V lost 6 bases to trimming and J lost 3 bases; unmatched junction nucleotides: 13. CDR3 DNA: TGCAGTGCCACCCCCCTCAGGGGGCAAATCTACGAGCAGTACTTC. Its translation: CSATPLRGQIYEQYF.

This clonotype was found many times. In DNA form, the CDR3 reads TGCAGTGCCACTACGGGACCATGGGAGCAGTACTTC. Residues: CSATTGPWEQYF. The genes are TRBV20-1 and TRBJ2-7; D could derive from TRBD1 or TRBD2 (5 bases each). Trimming took off 6 bases at V and 7 bases at J, with 16 bases between the two ends. The V gene's germline CDR1 is DFQATT and CDR2 SNEGSKA (reference sequence). The CDR3 runs 12 residues.

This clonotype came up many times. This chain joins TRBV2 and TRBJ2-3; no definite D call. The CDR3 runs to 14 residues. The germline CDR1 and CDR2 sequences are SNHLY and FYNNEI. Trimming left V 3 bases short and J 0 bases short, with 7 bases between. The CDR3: CASSEGRSTDTQYF. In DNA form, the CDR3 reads TGTGCCAGCAGTGAGGGCAGGAGCACAGATACGCAGTATTTT.

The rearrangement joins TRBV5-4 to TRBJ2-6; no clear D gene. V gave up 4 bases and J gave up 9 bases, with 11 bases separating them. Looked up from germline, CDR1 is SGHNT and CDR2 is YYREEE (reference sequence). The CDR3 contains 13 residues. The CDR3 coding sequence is TGTGCCAGCAGCCAGAGTTCCCTCAACGTCCTGACTTTC. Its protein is CASSQSSLNVLTF.

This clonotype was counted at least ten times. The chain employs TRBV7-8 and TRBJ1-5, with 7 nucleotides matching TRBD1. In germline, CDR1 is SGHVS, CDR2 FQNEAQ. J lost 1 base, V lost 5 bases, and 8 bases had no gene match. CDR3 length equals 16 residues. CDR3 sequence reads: CASSPRQGASNQPQHF. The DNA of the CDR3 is TGTGCCAGCAGCCCTCGACAGGGAGCGAGCAATCAGCCCCAGCATTTT.

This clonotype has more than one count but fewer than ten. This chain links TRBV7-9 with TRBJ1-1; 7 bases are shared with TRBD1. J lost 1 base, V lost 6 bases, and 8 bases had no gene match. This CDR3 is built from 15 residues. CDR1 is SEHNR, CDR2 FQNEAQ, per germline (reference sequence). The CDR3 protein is CASRTYRGTNTEAFF. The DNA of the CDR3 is TGTGCCAGCAGAACCTACAGGGGTACGAACACTGAAGCTTTCTTT.

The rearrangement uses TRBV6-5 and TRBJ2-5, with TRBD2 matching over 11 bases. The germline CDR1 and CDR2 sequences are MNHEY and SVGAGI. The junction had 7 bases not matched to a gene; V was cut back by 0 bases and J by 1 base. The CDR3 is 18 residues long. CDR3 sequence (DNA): TGTGCCAGCAGTTACTCGGGTCTAGCGGGAGGCCCCCAAGAGACCCAGTACTTC. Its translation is CASSYSGLAGGPQETQYF.

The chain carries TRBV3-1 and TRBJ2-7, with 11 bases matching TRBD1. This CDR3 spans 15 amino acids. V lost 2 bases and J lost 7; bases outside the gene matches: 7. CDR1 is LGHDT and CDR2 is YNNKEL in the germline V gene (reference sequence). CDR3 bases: TGTGCCAGCAGCCAACTCGGACAGGGGGCGGGGGAGCAGTACTTC. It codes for CASSQLGQGAGEQYF.

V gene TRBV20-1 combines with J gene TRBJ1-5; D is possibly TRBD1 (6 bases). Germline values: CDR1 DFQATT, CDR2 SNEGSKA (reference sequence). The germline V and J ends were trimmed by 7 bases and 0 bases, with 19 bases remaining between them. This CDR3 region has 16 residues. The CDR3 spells CSVLGRTDYSNQPQHF. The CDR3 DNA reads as TGCAGTGTCCTAGGTAGGACAGATTATAGCAATCAGCCCCAGCATTTT.

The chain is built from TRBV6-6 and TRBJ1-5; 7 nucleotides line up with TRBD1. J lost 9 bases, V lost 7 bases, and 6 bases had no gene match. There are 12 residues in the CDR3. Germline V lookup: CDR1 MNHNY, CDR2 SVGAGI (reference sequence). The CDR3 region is CASTDRVRPQHF. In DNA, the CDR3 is TGTGCCAGCACCGACAGGGTACGGCCCCAGCATTTT.

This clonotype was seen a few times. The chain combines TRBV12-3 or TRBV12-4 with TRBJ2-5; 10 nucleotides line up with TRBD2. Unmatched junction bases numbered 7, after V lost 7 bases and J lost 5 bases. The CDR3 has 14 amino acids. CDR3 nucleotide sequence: TGTGCCAGCACCCTAGCGGGAGAGGGTGAGACCCAGTACTTC. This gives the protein CASTLAGEGETQYF.

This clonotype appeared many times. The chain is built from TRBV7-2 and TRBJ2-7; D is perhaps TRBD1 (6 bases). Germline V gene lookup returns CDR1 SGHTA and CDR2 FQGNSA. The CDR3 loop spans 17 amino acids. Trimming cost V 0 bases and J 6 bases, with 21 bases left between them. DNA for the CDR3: TGTGCCAGCAGCTTAGCGGGAAGGGGGAGCTTCCTCCTCGAGCAGTACTTC. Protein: CASSLAGRGSFLLEQYF.

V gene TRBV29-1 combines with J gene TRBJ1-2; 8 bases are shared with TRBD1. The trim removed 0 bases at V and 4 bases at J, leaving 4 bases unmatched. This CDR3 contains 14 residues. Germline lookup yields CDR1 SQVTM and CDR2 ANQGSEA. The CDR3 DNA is TGCAGCGTTGAAGATCCTGACAGGGGCTATGGCTACACCTTC. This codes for CSVEDPDRGYGYTF.

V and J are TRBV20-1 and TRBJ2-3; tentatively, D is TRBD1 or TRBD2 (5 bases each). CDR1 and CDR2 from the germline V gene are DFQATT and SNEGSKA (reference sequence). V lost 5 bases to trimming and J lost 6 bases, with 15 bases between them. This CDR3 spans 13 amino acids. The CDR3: CSASGPRLDTQYF. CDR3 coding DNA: TGCAGTGCTTCGGGACCAAGGTTGGATACGCAGTATTTT.

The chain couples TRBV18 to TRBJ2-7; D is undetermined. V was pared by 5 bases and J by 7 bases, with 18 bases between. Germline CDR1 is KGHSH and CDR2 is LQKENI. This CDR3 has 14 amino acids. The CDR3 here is CASSKNQATLEQYF. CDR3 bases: TGTGCCAGCTCAAAAAACCAGGCTACCCTAGAGCAGTACTTC.

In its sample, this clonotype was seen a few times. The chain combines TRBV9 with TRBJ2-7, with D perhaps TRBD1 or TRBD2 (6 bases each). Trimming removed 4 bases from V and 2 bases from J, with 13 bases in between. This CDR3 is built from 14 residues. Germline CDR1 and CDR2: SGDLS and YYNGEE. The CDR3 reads CASSPEGEAYEQYF. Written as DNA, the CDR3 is TGTGCCAGCAGCCCGGAGGGGGAGGCCTACGAGCAGTACTTC.

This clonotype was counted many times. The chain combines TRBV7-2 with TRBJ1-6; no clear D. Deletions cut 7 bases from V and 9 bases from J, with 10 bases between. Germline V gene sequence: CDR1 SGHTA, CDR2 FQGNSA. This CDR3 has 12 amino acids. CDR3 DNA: TGTGCCAGCATGGCCTATGGTTCACCCCTCCACTTT. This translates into CASMAYGSPLHF. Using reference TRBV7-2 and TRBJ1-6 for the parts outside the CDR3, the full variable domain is GAGVSQSPSNKVTEKGKDVELRCDPISGHTALYWYRQSLGQGLEFLIYFQGNSAPDKSGLPSDRFSAERTGGSVSTLTIQRTQQEDSAVYLCASMAYGSPLHFGNGTRLTVT.

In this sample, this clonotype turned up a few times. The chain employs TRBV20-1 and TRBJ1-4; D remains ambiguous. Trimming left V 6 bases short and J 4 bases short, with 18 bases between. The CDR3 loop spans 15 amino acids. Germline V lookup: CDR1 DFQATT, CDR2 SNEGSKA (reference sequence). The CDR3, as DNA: TGCAGTGCCCCGAAATGGAGCGATGGTAATGAAAAACTGTTTTTT. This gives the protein CSAPKWSDGNEKLFF.

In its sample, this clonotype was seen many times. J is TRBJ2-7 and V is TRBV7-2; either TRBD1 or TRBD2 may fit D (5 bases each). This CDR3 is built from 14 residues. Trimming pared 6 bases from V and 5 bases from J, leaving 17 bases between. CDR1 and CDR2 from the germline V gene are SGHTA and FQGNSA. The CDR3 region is CASRPTKGSHEQYF. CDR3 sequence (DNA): TGTGCCAGCAGACCTACTAAGGGGAGCCACGAGCAGTACTTC. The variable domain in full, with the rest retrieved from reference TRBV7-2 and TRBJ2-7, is GAGVSQSPSNKVTEKGKDVELRCDPISGHTALYWYRQSLGQGLEFLIYFQGNSAPDKSGLPSDRFSAERTGGSVSTLTIQRTQQEDSAVYLCASRPTKGSHEQYFGPGTRLTVT.

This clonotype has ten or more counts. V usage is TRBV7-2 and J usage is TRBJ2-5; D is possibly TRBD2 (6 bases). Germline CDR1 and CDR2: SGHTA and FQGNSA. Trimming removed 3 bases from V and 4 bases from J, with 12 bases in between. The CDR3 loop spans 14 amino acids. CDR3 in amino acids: CASSFYSGRETQYF. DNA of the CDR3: TGTGCCAGCAGCTTTTATAGCGGAAGAGAGACCCAGTACTTC.

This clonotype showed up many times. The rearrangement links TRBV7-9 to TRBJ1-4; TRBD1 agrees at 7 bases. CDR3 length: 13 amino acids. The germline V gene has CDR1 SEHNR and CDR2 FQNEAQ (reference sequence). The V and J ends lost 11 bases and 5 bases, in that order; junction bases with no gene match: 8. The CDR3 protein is CASQGGLNEKLFF. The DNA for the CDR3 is TGTGCCTCTCAGGGGGGTCTCAATGAAAAACTGTTTTTT.

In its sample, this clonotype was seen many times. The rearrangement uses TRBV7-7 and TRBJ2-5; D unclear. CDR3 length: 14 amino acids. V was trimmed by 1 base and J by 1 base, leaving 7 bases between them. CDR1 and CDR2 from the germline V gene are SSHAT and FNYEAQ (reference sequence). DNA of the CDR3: TGTGCCAGCAGCTTAGGACTGATCCAAGAGACCCAGTACTTC. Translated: CASSLGLIQETQYF.